This TCR beta chain comes out of a study of T cells in localized non-small cell lung cancer. Broader study findings: Median detection of top 100 tumor clones in adjacent lung was 57 clones. Highest T cell clonality was seen in uninvolved adjacent lung, surpassing that measured in tumor. The study linked higher blood T cell density to longer overall survival.

The CDR3 is 12 amino acids. V was cut by 10 bases and J by 0 bases, with 7 bases left in between. CDR1 is PRHDT and CDR2 is FYEKMQ in the germline V gene (reference sequence). Measured with immunoSEQ multiplex PCR; TCRdb has only the in-frame clones, and not every one. This sample carries 40,000 to 65,000 clones, about 87% of them seen once, and the ten largest clones take about a sixth. Note on this clone: Its antigen is still unknown.

The chain is built from TRBV13 and TRBJ1-3; no reliable D call. The clonotype was recovered from a female donor with stage II lung adenocarcinoma. The input for sequencing was PBMCs, taken before any cancer treatment. CDR3 in amino acids: CAIKYSGNTIYF. The CDR3 region has the DNA TGTGCCATCAAGTACTCTGGAAACACCATATATTTT.